Listed here are 27 T cell receptor beta chains from one sample, sequenced in a study of T cell responses to AZD1222 COVID-19 vaccine (dated by TCRdb to the early 2020s). Libraries came from the immunoSEQ multiplex PCR assay. TCRdb's version of the immuneACCESS table is confined to in-frame rearrangements and falls short of the full clone set. An unresolved V gene accounts for under half of the shortfall where checked; the remainder is of unknown origin. Counted in this sample were 80,000 to 100,000 clones; nearly 90% of them appeared once. The ten largest clones take up about 14% of the sample. Sample time point, as interpreted from the label and publication: baseline before first vaccination. The sample in question was peripheral blood, obtained on day 0 of AZD1222 vaccination. All receptors derive from an adult in good health.

This chain uses TRBV9 with TRBJ2-5; the D gene is possibly TRBD2 (7 bases). CDR3 length equals 14 residues. Germline CDR1 SGDLS, CDR2 YYNGEE. Trimming took 0 bases from V and 5 from J, leaving 11 bases between them. The CDR3 DNA sequence: TGTGCCAGCAGCGTAGCGGGGGGCGGGGAGACCCAGTACTTC. Its protein is CASSVAGGGETQYF.

A few counts support this clone. The chain couples TRBV7-8 to TRBJ1-1; 7 nucleotides agree with TRBD1. From germline, CDR1 is SGHVS and CDR2 FQNEAQ. This CDR3 comprises 14 residues. The ends lost 1 base at V and 7 bases at J; junction bases unmatched: 6. The CDR3 loop is CASSLGGTVVEAFF. Here the CDR3 DNA reads TGTGCCAGCAGCTTAGGGGGGACAGTGGTTGAAGCTTTCTTT.

The J gene is TRBJ2-2, the V gene TRBV7-6, with unresolved D. V was trimmed by 0 bases and J by 4 bases, leaving 12 bases between them. CDR1 and CDR2 (germline): SGHVS, FNYEAQ. The CDR3 is 16 amino acids. DNA of the CDR3: TGTGCCAGCAGCTTAGCGACGAGGCAGACCACCGGGGAGCTGTTTTTT. Amino acids: CASSLATRQTTGELFF.

The chain links TRBV5-6 to TRBJ2-3; TRBD1 aligns across 10 bases. CDR1 SGHDT and CDR2 YYEEEE come from the germline V gene. The CDR3 has 15 residues. The V and J ends lost 4 bases and 2 bases, in that order; junction bases with no gene match: 4. This CDR3 is CASSARQGATDTQYF. CDR3 in DNA: TGTGCCAGCAGCGCACGACAGGGGGCCACAGATACGCAGTATTTT. Drawing the rest from reference TRBV5-6 and TRBJ2-3, the complete variable domain is DAGVTQSPTHLIKTRGQQVTLRCSPKSGHDTVSWYQQALGQGPQFIFQYYEEEERQRGNFPDRFSGHQFPNYSSELNVNALLLGDSALYLCASSARQGATDTQYFGPGTRLTVL.

V is TRBV7-6 and J is TRBJ2-2; TRBD2 matches at 15 bases. The CDR3 runs to 18 residues. Germline V gives CDR1 SGHVS, CDR2 FNYEAQ. With 1 base clipped from V and 5 bases from J, the junction kept 5 bases outside the gene matches. The CDR3 coding sequence is TGTGCCAGCAGCTTAGTGGGACTAGCGGGGGGACAGACCGGGGAGCTGTTTTTT. Translation: CASSLVGLAGGQTGELFF. The complete variable domain, with remaining parts taken from reference TRBV7-6 and TRBJ2-2, reads GAGVSQSPRYKVTKRGQDVALRCDPISGHVSLYWYRQALGQGPEFLTYFNYEAQQDKSGLPNDRFSAERPEGSISTLTIQRTEQRDSAMYRCASSLVGLAGGQTGELFFGEGSRLTVL.

The rearrangement links TRBV27 to TRBJ1-4; 10 positions agree with TRBD1. Germline V gene sequence: CDR1 MNHEY, CDR2 SMNVEV (reference sequence). J gave up 8 bases and V 4 bases, and 1 base lay outside the gene matches. The CDR3 has 13 residues. The CDR3 here is CASSSGQGEKLFF. The CDR3 bases are TGTGCCAGCAGTTCGGGACAGGGGGAAAAACTGTTTTTT.

The chain combines TRBV5-1 with TRBJ2-7, with D unresolved. Germline-derived CDR1 and CDR2 are SGHRS and YFSETQ. The V end lost 0 bases, the J end lost 3 bases, and 10 bases lay between the germline ends. The CDR3 is 14 amino acids. The CDR3 DNA follows: TGCGCCAGCAGCTTGGAGGCTCCCGGCTACGAGCAGTACTTC. Translating it yields CASSLEAPGYEQYF.

The chain combines TRBV7-9 with TRBJ2-1; TRBD2 matches at 7 bases. The germline CDR1 and CDR2 sequences are SEHNR and FQNEAQ (reference sequence). V lost 2 bases to trimming and J lost 3 bases; unmatched junction nucleotides: 10. The CDR3 runs to 17 residues. CDR3 DNA: TGTGCCAGCAGCTTAACTACCTCTAGCGGAGACTACAATGAGCAGTTCTTC. Residues: CASSLTTSSGDYNEQFF.

The rearrangement uses TRBV5-1 and TRBJ1-2; D is uncertain. Germline lookup yields CDR1 SGHRS and CDR2 YFSETQ. The V end was cut by 2 bases, the J end by 4 bases, with 12 bases between. This CDR3 spans 14 amino acids. The CDR3 spells CASSFAGSSYGYTF. The CDR3 nucleotides are TGCGCCAGCAGCTTCGCGGGATCATCCTATGGCTACACCTTC.

V and J are TRBV19 and TRBJ2-1; D might be TRBD1 or TRBD2, each matching 5 bases. Germline lookup yields CDR1 LNHDA and CDR2 SQIVND (reference sequence). The CDR3 contains 17 residues. The ends were cut back, 2 bases at V and 0 bases at J, with 14 bases in the middle. CDR3 amino acids: CASSISGRWSSYNEQFF. Written as DNA, the CDR3 is TGTGCCAGTAGTATATCGGGGCGGTGGAGCTCCTACAATGAGCAGTTCTTC. Based on the CDR3 plus reference TRBV19 and TRBJ2-1, the full variable domain is DGGITQSPKYLFRKEGQNVTLSCEQNLNHDAMYWYRQDPGQGLRLIYYSQIVNDFQKGDIAEGYSVSREKKESFPLTVTSAQKNPTAFYLCASSISGRWSSYNEQFFGPGTRLTVL.

The chain joins TRBV2 to TRBJ2-3, with D tentatively TRBD2 (5 bases). The germline V and J ends were trimmed by 4 bases and 0 bases, with 8 bases remaining between them. Germline CDR1 and CDR2: SNHLY and FYNNEI. This CDR3 is 14 amino acids long. CDR3 protein: CASSVGLSTDTQYF. The CDR3 bases are TGTGCCAGCAGTGTCGGACTTAGCACAGATACGCAGTATTTT. The variable domain in full, with the rest retrieved from reference TRBV2 and TRBJ2-3, is EPEVTQTPSHQVTQMGQEVILRCVPISNHLYFYWYRQILGQKVEFLVSFYNNEISEKSEIFDDQFSVERPDGSNFTLKIRSTKLEDSAMYFCASSVGLSTDTQYFGPGTRLTVL.

The sample holds one count of this clone. This chain connects TRBV7-3 to TRBJ1-2; 8 bases are a match to TRBD1. The CDR3 covers 15 residues. Germline assignment: CDR1 SGHTA and CDR2 FQGTGA. The junction had 11 bases not matched to a gene; V was cut back by 4 bases and J by 7 bases. The CDR3 sequence: CASSSDGQGQGGYTF. For the CDR3, the DNA is TGTGCCAGCAGCTCGGATGGACAGGGACAAGGTGGCTACACCTTC. Combining the CDR3 with reference TRBV7-3 and TRBJ1-2 gives the whole variable domain GAGVSQTPSNKVTEKGKYVELRCDPISGHTALYWYRQSLGQGPEFLIYFQGTGAADDSGLPNDRFFAVRPEGSVSTLKIQRTERGDSAVYLCASSSDGQGQGGYTFGSGTRLTVV.

The chain couples TRBV4-3 to TRBJ2-5; 7 nucleotides match TRBD2. The CDR3 sequence is 13 residues long. CDR1 LGHNA and CDR2 YSLEER come from the germline V gene. The ends lost 4 bases at V and 7 bases at J; junction bases unmatched: 6. The DNA of the CDR3 is TGCGCCAGCAGCCTGGACTGGGAGGGGACCCAGTACTTC. Protein product: CASSLDWEGTQYF.

The chain uses TRBV2 and TRBJ1-2, with a possible D match to TRBD1 (6 bases). This CDR3 is built from 14 residues. The V gene lost 2 bases and the J gene lost 7 bases, with 14 bases spanning the gap. CDR1 and CDR2 from the germline V gene are SNHLY and FYNNEI. The CDR3 coding sequence is TGTGCCAGCAGTGAAACAGGGAGGATCGGTGGCTACACCTTC. Amino acids: CASSETGRIGGYTF.

This rearrangement joins TRBV7-2 to TRBJ1-2; 7 bases line up with TRBD1. With V trimmed by 2 bases and J by 10 bases, 7 bases remained unmatched. Per the germline V gene, CDR1 is SGHTA and CDR2 is FQGNSA. The CDR3 runs to 13 residues. CDR3 in amino acids: CASSLSGQPPYTF. The CDR3 DNA is TGTGCCAGCAGCTTATCGGGACAGCCACCCTACACCTTC.

A single count supports this clone. The V call is TRBV20-1, the J call TRBJ2-7; D is uncertain. The germline V and J ends were trimmed by 3 bases and 6 bases, with 9 bases remaining between them. The CDR3 is made up of 11 amino acids. CDR1 and CDR2 (germline): DFQATT, SNEGSKA (reference sequence). The CDR3 sequence: CSASSGREQYF. The CDR3 nucleotides are TGCAGTGCTAGTTCGGGTCGCGAGCAGTACTTC.

This clone was seen only a few times. CDR3 DNA sequence: TGTGCCATCAGTGACCTGGGACAGGCCTATGGCTACACCTTC. Its translation is CAISDLGQAYGYTF. This chain links TRBV10-3 with TRBJ1-2, with 8 bases identical to TRBD1. This CDR3 is 14 amino acids long. In germline, CDR1 is ENHRY, CDR2 SYGVKD. The J segment lost 4 bases and the V segment lost 3 bases, leaving 4 bases of the junction unmatched.

CDR3: CASSPSGVSGNTIYF. CDR3 DNA: TGTGCCAGCAGTCCGTCAGGGGTCTCTGGAAACACCATATATTTT. This sequence joins TRBV6-5 and TRBJ1-3, with D maybe TRBD1 (6 bases). CDR3 length: 15 residues. CDR1 is MNHEY and CDR2 is SVGAGI in the germline V gene. Trimming stripped 5 bases from V and 0 bases from J, with 11 bases between.

The CDR3 here is CASSLTGGLETQYF. The CDR3 DNA is TGTGCCAGTAGTTTGACAGGGGGCCTCGAGACCCAGTACTTC. V and J are TRBV19 and TRBJ2-5; 10 nucleotides match TRBD1. With 5 bases clipped from V and 5 bases from J, the junction kept 5 bases outside the gene matches. Germline assignment: CDR1 LNHDA and CDR2 SQIVND (reference sequence). The CDR3 length is 14 residues.

CDR3 sequence: CASSGGLAGAQETQYF. DNA of the CDR3: TGTGCCAGCAGCGGGGGACTAGCGGGGGCTCAAGAGACCCAGTACTTC. The V call is TRBV9, the J call TRBJ2-5; TRBD2 matches 14 bases. Trimming took 3 bases from V and 2 from J; bases not matched to a gene: 3. The CDR3 runs 16 residues. Per germline, CDR1 SGDLS and CDR2 YYNGEE.

The rearrangement links TRBV5-4 to TRBJ1-2; possibly TRBD1 for D (5 bases). Trimming shortened V by 4 bases and J by 4 bases, and 14 bases separated the two germline ends. The CDR3 extends over 14 amino acids. Germline V gene sequence: CDR1 SGHNT, CDR2 YYREEE (reference sequence). The CDR3 loop is CASSDGRQPYGYTF. CDR3 bases: TGTGCCAGCAGCGACGGGAGACAGCCCTATGGCTACACCTTC.

V usage is TRBV2 and J usage is TRBJ1-6; 8 bases are shared with TRBD1. This CDR3 has 14 residues. V lost 6 bases and J lost 7; bases outside the gene matches: 5. Per the germline V gene, CDR1 is SNHLY and CDR2 is FYNNEI. DNA for the CDR3: TGTGCCAGCAGCGACAGGGGAGTCAATTCACCCCTCCACTTT. Protein sequence: CASSDRGVNSPLHF.

This clone is a singleton in its sample. The V and J genes are TRBV7-3 and TRBJ1-2; D unclear. V was cut by 2 bases and J by 4 bases, with 8 bases left in between. The germline CDR1 and CDR2 sequences are SGHTA and FQGTGA. The CDR3 runs 13 residues. The CDR3 reads CASSLGDAYGYTF. For the CDR3, the DNA is TGTGCCAGCAGCTTAGGCGATGCCTATGGCTACACCTTC.

This chain connects TRBV7-2 to TRBJ2-7, with D possibly being TRBD1 (6 bases). Germline CDR1 SGHTA, CDR2 FQGNSA. V gave up 2 bases and J gave up 4 bases, with 18 bases separating them. The CDR3 is 16 residues long. In DNA form, the CDR3 reads TGTGCCAGCAGCTTAAGTTTCGCAGGGGTCTCGTACGAGCAGTACTTC. Protein: CASSLSFAGVSYEQYF.

The V call is TRBV2, the J call TRBJ2-7; 8 nucleotides line up with TRBD1. V dropped 2 bases and J dropped 10; count of bases not matched to a gene: 7. The germline gives CDR1 SNHLY, CDR2 FYNNEI. The CDR3 loop spans 13 amino acids. The CDR3 DNA follows: TGTGCCAGCAGTGAAACCCGACAGGGGACTCAGTACTTC. This gives the protein CASSETRQGTQYF.

There are a few counts of this clone. This rearrangement joins TRBV19 to TRBJ1-4; maybe TRBD1 (5 bases). The CDR3 is 13 residues long. The V gene lost 2 bases and the J gene lost 6 bases, with 7 bases spanning the gap. CDR1 LNHDA and CDR2 SQIVND come from the germline V gene (reference sequence). The CDR3 DNA is TGTGCCAGTAGTATACAAGGGGATGAAAAACTGTTTTTT. The encoded protein is CASSIQGDEKLFF.

The chain combines TRBV4-3 with TRBJ2-1, with TRBD2 matching over 12 bases. The CDR3 is 16 residues long. The germline V gene has CDR1 LGHNA and CDR2 YSLEER. V dropped 0 bases and J dropped 7; count of bases not matched to a gene: 4. The CDR3 spells CASSQDRLAGGNEQFF. The CDR3 DNA sequence: TGCGCCAGCAGCCAAGATCGCCTAGCGGGGGGGAATGAGCAGTTCTTC.